This T cell receptor (beta chain) was sequenced in a study of blood T cell repertoires in COVID-19. Study context: Acute and convalescent COVID-19 specimens originated in the United States, Italy and Spain.

Enrollees, about 18 to 89 years old, lived in around 23 US areas. Clinical history as reported by participants underpinned cohort assignment. TCRdb keeps only in-frame clones here, not all; method: immunoSEQ multiplex PCR. Of about 280,000 clones in the sample, 90% were seen once. Germline V CDR1 and CDR2: KGHDR, SFDVKD. This CDR3 contains 17 residues. Deletions cut 4 bases from V and 3 bases from J, with 15 bases between. Sequenced: PBMCs or T cells enriched from blood (not recorded which). The J gene is TRBJ2-6, the V gene TRBV24-1; weak D call: TRBD1 (6 bases). This receptor was obtained from a young woman with acute COVID-19. The CDR3 region is CATSETPAGVGANVLTF. The CDR3 nucleotides are TGTGCCACCAGTGAAACCCCGGCAGGGGTTGGGGCCAACGTCCTGACTTTC.